This entry concerns a single T cell receptor (beta chain). The sample originates from a study of blood T cell repertoires in COVID-19. About the research overall: The origin of the acute and convalescent COVID-19 samples was the United States, Italy and Spain.

In the authors' methods: Estimates of nucleated cell counts were drawn from the amplification of reference gene primers. TCRdb's copy holds only in-frame clones and misses some; the assay was immunoSEQ multiplex PCR. That table gives V, J and clone size, and the DNA gave D and trimming. Among some 260,000 clones, about 86% were seen once, and the ten largest hold around 3.9%. The participants were between about 18 and 90 years old and came from some 25 US areas. Clinical history as reported by participants underpinned cohort assignment. Sample: PBMCs or T cells enriched from blood (not recorded which). The sequence came from a man younger than 45 with acute COVID-19.

CDR3 bases: TGTGCCAGTAGCATCCCGGGTAATGAGCAGTTCTTC. Protein sequence: CASSIPGNEQFF. The V and J genes are TRBV19 and TRBJ2-1; D gene uncertain. Germline CDR1 and CDR2: LNHDA and SQIVND (reference sequence). The V end lost 6 bases, the J end lost 7 bases, and 10 bases lay between the germline ends. This CDR3 comprises 12 residues.